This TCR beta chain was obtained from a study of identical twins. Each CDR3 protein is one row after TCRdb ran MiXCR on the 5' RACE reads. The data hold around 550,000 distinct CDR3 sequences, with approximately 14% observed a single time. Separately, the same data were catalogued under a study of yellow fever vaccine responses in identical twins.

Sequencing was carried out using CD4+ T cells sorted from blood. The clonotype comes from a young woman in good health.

The CDR3 reads CAISERQGVSGANVLTF. In nucleotides, the CDR3 is TGTGCCATCAGTGAAAGACAGGGGGTCTCTGGGGCCAACGTCCTGACTTTC. This chain connects TRBV10-3 to TRBJ2-6; TRBD1 aligns across 9 bases. Germline CDR1 is ENHRY and CDR2 is SYGVKD. This CDR3 has 17 amino acids. V gave up 3 bases and J gave up 0 bases; unmatched junction bases: 3.